This T cell receptor beta chain was captured in a study of T cells in localized non-small cell lung cancer. Study observations and caveats: Longer overall survival associated with higher blood T cell density; shorter survival with higher adjacent-lung clonality. Peak T cell clonality was found in uninvolved adjacent lung, exceeding tumor. Turning up in adjacent lung were a median roughly 50 of the top 100 tumor clones. Only one tumor region was sequenced, so heterogeneity remains possible.

CDR1 and CDR2 (germline): MDHEN, SYDVKM. With V trimmed by 6 bases and J by 13 bases, 9 bases remained unmatched. The CDR3 is made up of 13 amino acids. Method: immunoSEQ multiplex PCR; TCRdb's copy keeps in-frame clones and lacks some. The sample comprises almost 30,000 clones, 88% of which are singletons, and over 10% rests with the top ten. As regards this clone: No antigen is known for it.

The TCR originated in a female donor aged 60 or older with stage III squamous cell lung carcinoma. The sequencing here drew on peripheral blood, taken before any cancer treatment. The chain uses TRBV28 and TRBJ2-6; TRBD1 aligns across 7 bases. The CDR3 DNA follows: TGTGCCAGCAGCAGGACAGGACCCTGGGTCCTGACTTTC. It translates to CASSRTGPWVLTF.